These T cell receptor beta chains were read from a single sample in a study of post-analysis software for immune sequencing data. TCRdb processed the PCR reads anew with MiXCR; each CDR3 protein has one entry. This table has roughly 580,000 distinct CDR3 sequences, roughly two fifths appearing once. Sequenced: blood. The receptors here all came from a girl aged 10-17 years with multiple sclerosis. CDR3s include the opening cysteine and the closing phenylalanine or tryptophan. The order of the fields is clone size, J gene, V gene, D gene, CDR3 DNA, CDR3 protein. The D gene is left open where the match is weak. Rows may omit the clone size; those that give it use once, few, many or a size class.

clone_size: few
j_call: TRBJ1-1
v_call: TRBV6-5
d_call: -
cdr3_nt: TGTGCCAGCAGTTATTACCGAAGGGGTGAAGCTTTCTTT
cdr3_aa: CASSYYRRGEAFF

clone_size: -
j_call: TRBJ2-5
v_call: TRBV7-8
d_call: -
cdr3_nt: TGTGCCAGCAGCTTAGCGTTCCTACAGACCCAGTACTTC
cdr3_aa: CASSLAFLQTQYF

clone_size: medium-sized
j_call: TRBJ2-7
v_call: TRBV12-3/TRBV12-4
d_call: -
cdr3_nt: TGTGCCAGCAGTTTACAGGGGAGCACCTACGAGCAGTACTTC
cdr3_aa: CASSLQGSTYEQYF

clone_size: few
j_call: TRBJ1-1
v_call: TRBV12-3/TRBV12-4
d_call: -
cdr3_nt: TGTGCCAGCAGTTTAGACACGAACACTGAAGCTTTCTTT
cdr3_aa: CASSLDTNTEAFF

clone_size: -
j_call: TRBJ1-2
v_call: TRBV12-3/TRBV12-4
d_call: -
cdr3_nt: TGTGCCAGCAGTTTACAGGGTTTAAATTATGGCTACACCTTC
cdr3_aa: CASSLQGLNYGYTF

clone_size: -
j_call: TRBJ2-3
v_call: TRBV27
d_call: TRBD2
cdr3_nt: TGTGCCAGCAGCTTTTCGAGCGGGGGGATCACAGATACGCAGTATTTT
cdr3_aa: CASSFSSGGITDTQYF

clone_size: -
j_call: TRBJ1-6
v_call: TRBV20-1
d_call: TRBD1
cdr3_nt: TGCGGTGCTAGGCCGGGGACAGGGGGTAATTCACCCCTCCACTTT
cdr3_aa: CGARPGTGGNSPLHF

clone_size: -
j_call: TRBJ2-1
v_call: TRBV5-1
d_call: -
cdr3_nt: TGCGCCAGCAGCCCCGGTAGATGGGTCTACAATGAGCAGTTCTTC
cdr3_aa: CASSPGRWVYNEQFF

clone_size: -
j_call: TRBJ2-3
v_call: TRBV2
d_call: -
cdr3_nt: TGTGCCAGCAGCTTCTCACACCGGGACAACCCTGCAGATACGCAGTATTTT
cdr3_aa: CASSFSHRDNPADTQYF

clone_size: -
j_call: TRBJ2-3
v_call: TRBV5-1
d_call: TRBD2
cdr3_nt: TGCGCCAGCAGCTTGGGTAGCGGGAGCACAGATACGCAGTATTTT
cdr3_aa: CASSLGSGSTDTQYF

clone_size: -
j_call: TRBJ1-1
v_call: TRBV12-3/TRBV12-4
d_call: -
cdr3_nt: TGTGCCAGCAGTCTGGGCAAGGAAGCTTTCTTT
cdr3_aa: CASSLGKEAFF

clone_size: -
j_call: TRBJ1-2
v_call: TRBV5-1
d_call: -
cdr3_nt: TGCGCCAGCAGCTTGGGTTTGAGCTACACCTTC
cdr3_aa: CASSLGLSYTF

clone_size: few
j_call: TRBJ2-5
v_call: TRBV4-1
d_call: -
cdr3_nt: TGCGCCAGCAGCCAAGTGTTTCAAGAGACCCAGTACTTC
cdr3_aa: CASSQVFQETQYF

clone_size: few
j_call: TRBJ2-2
v_call: TRBV10-3
d_call: TRBD1
cdr3_nt: TGTGCCATCAGTGATCGGGGACAGATGAACACCGGGGAGCTGTTTTTT
cdr3_aa: CAISDRGQMNTGELFF

clone_size: few
j_call: TRBJ2-1
v_call: TRBV24-1
d_call: -
cdr3_nt: TGTGCCACCAGTGATTTTTCTATCGCTGAGCAGTTCTTC
cdr3_aa: CATSDFSIAEQFF

clone_size: many
j_call: TRBJ1-2
v_call: TRBV12-3/TRBV12-4
d_call: -
cdr3_nt: TGTGCCAGCAGCGTAGGGCAGGGGAACTATGGCTACACCTTC
cdr3_aa: CASSVGQGNYGYTF

clone_size: -
j_call: TRBJ2-5
v_call: TRBV20-1
d_call: TRBD2
cdr3_nt: TGCAGTGCTGGCGGACTAGCGAGGAGGGAGACCCAGTACTTC
cdr3_aa: CSAGGLARRETQYF

clone_size: -
j_call: TRBJ2-1
v_call: TRBV5-1
d_call: TRBD2
cdr3_nt: TGCGCCAGCAGCCCGGGACTAGCGGGGGGGCCTGGGAATGAGCAGTTCTTC
cdr3_aa: CASSPGLAGGPGNEQFF

clone_size: -
j_call: TRBJ2-7
v_call: TRBV5-1
d_call: -
cdr3_nt: TGCGCCAGCAGCTCGGGACCGGAGGACTACGAGCAGTACTTC
cdr3_aa: CASSSGPEDYEQYF

clone_size: once
j_call: TRBJ2-1
v_call: TRBV10-3
d_call: TRBD1
cdr3_nt: TGTGCCATCAGCCGGGACAGGGGGCATTACAATGAGCAGTTCTTC
cdr3_aa: CAISRDRGHYNEQFF

clone_size: -
j_call: TRBJ2-1
v_call: TRBV12-3/TRBV12-4
d_call: -
cdr3_nt: TGTGCCAGCAGTCCCCACCTGTATGAGCAGTTCTTC
cdr3_aa: CASSPHLYEQFF

clone_size: -
j_call: TRBJ2-5
v_call: TRBV29-1
d_call: -
cdr3_nt: TGCAGCGTTGAACAACCCGGGGGGACCCAGTACTTC
cdr3_aa: CSVEQPGGTQYF

clone_size: -
j_call: TRBJ2-1
v_call: TRBV10-3
d_call: TRBD2
cdr3_nt: TGTGCCATCAATCAGCGGGAGGGTAGGTACAATGAGCAGTTCTTC
cdr3_aa: CAINQREGRYNEQFF

clone_size: -
j_call: TRBJ1-5
v_call: TRBV6-4
d_call: -
cdr3_nt: TGTGCCAGCAGTGAGCAGGGCGATTACAATCAGCCCCAGCATTTT
cdr3_aa: CASSEQGDYNQPQHF

clone_size: -
j_call: TRBJ2-7
v_call: TRBV6-5
d_call: TRBD2
cdr3_nt: TGTGCCAGCACCTCTAGCGGGGGGGTACCTTACGAGCAGTACTTC
cdr3_aa: CASTSSGGVPYEQYF

clone_size: few
j_call: TRBJ2-7
v_call: TRBV7-9
d_call: -
cdr3_nt: TGTGCCACGCTCGGAGGGACAGCCCCGTCCTACGAGCAGTACTTC
cdr3_aa: CATLGGTAPSYEQYF

clone_size: -
j_call: TRBJ2-1
v_call: TRBV27
d_call: TRBD1
cdr3_nt: TGTGCCAGCACCCTCGGGACAGGGGAGTACAATGAGCAGTTCTTC
cdr3_aa: CASTLGTGEYNEQFF

clone_size: -
j_call: TRBJ2-1
v_call: TRBV20-1
d_call: -
cdr3_nt: TGCAGTGCTAGGGACCCCCCTAAGCAGTTCTTC
cdr3_aa: CSARDPPKQFF

clone_size: few
j_call: TRBJ1-1
v_call: TRBV20-1
d_call: -
cdr3_nt: TGCAGTGCTACGCAACAGTTGAACACTGAAGCTTTCTTT
cdr3_aa: CSATQQLNTEAFF

clone_size: -
j_call: TRBJ2-1
v_call: TRBV6-2/TRBV6-3
d_call: -
cdr3_nt: TGTGCCAGCAGTTACTCCGGGGGGCCCTACAATGAGCAGTTCTTC
cdr3_aa: CASSYSGGPYNEQFF

clone_size: -
j_call: TRBJ1-2
v_call: TRBV5-1
d_call: -
cdr3_nt: TGCGCCAGCAGCCTTGTTGGTGGGGGGCCTTTCTATGGCTACACCTTC
cdr3_aa: CASSLVGGGPFYGYTF

clone_size: few
j_call: TRBJ2-7
v_call: TRBV20-1
d_call: -
cdr3_nt: TGCAGTGCTAGAGATAAGGATCGGGCAGGGACCTACGAGCAGTACTTC
cdr3_aa: CSARDKDRAGTYEQYF

clone_size: -
j_call: TRBJ2-1
v_call: TRBV6-2/TRBV6-3
d_call: -
cdr3_nt: TGTGCCAGCAGTTCTTCCAGACGGGAGACCCAGTTCTTC
cdr3_aa: CASSSSRRETQFF

clone_size: -
j_call: TRBJ2-7
v_call: TRBV6-6
d_call: TRBD2
cdr3_nt: TGTGCCAGCAGTTCTATATGGGGGAGGGCCCGGGTCGAGCAGTACTTC
cdr3_aa: CASSSIWGRARVEQYF

clone_size: few
j_call: TRBJ2-5
v_call: TRBV7-2
d_call: TRBD2
cdr3_nt: TGTGCCAGCAGCCCTGGGGGAGCGGGGGAAGAGACCCAGTACTTC
cdr3_aa: CASSPGGAGEETQYF

clone_size: few
j_call: TRBJ1-2
v_call: TRBV6-5
d_call: -
cdr3_nt: TGTGCCAGCACCAACGGGGGGTTTGGCTACACCTTC
cdr3_aa: CASTNGGFGYTF

clone_size: -
j_call: TRBJ2-1
v_call: TRBV7-9
d_call: -
cdr3_nt: TGTGCCAGCAGCTCCCTAATGTGGAACAATGAGCAGTTCTTC
cdr3_aa: CASSSLMWNNEQFF

clone_size: few
j_call: TRBJ2-1
v_call: TRBV7-9
d_call: -
cdr3_nt: TGTGCCAGCAGCTCCTCGCCGCAGCTCCACAATGAGCAGTTCTTC
cdr3_aa: CASSSSPQLHNEQFF

clone_size: -
j_call: TRBJ2-7
v_call: TRBV4-2
d_call: -
cdr3_nt: TGTGCCAGCAGCCAAGATGTCGGGAGAGCCTACGAGCAGTACTTC
cdr3_aa: CASSQDVGRAYEQYF

clone_size: -
j_call: TRBJ1-1
v_call: TRBV5-1
d_call: -
cdr3_nt: TGCGCCAGCAGCTCCTTAGACAGGAACACTGAAGCTTTCTTT
cdr3_aa: CASSSLDRNTEAFF

clone_size: few
j_call: TRBJ2-1
v_call: TRBV6-2/TRBV6-3
d_call: TRBD1
cdr3_nt: TGTGCCACGCTGCGGGACAGGAGCTACAATGAGCAGTTCTTC
cdr3_aa: CATLRDRSYNEQFF

clone_size: many
j_call: TRBJ2-7
v_call: TRBV5-1
d_call: -
cdr3_nt: TGTGCCAGCAGCTTAGAGAGCTACGAGCAGTACTTC
cdr3_aa: CASSLESYEQYF

clone_size: -
j_call: TRBJ2-1
v_call: TRBV3-1
d_call: -
cdr3_nt: TGTGCCAGCAGTTTCTCTTTAAGGGGGGCCGAGGAGTTCTTC
cdr3_aa: CASSFSLRGAEEFF

clone_size: -
j_call: TRBJ2-7
v_call: TRBV13
d_call: -
cdr3_nt: TGTGCCAGCAGCTTGGCCCTGAAGGAAGGCGAGCAGTACTTC
cdr3_aa: CASSLALKEGEQYF

clone_size: -
j_call: TRBJ2-7
v_call: TRBV29-1
d_call: TRBD1
cdr3_nt: TGCAGCGTTGAGGCACAGGGGAATTACGAGCAGTACTTC
cdr3_aa: CSVEAQGNYEQYF

clone_size: -
j_call: TRBJ2-1
v_call: TRBV6-1
d_call: TRBD1
cdr3_nt: TGTGCCAGCATACTTCGATTTGGACAGGTCCCCCGACGAGGGGAGCAGTTCTTC
cdr3_aa: CASILRFGQVPRRGEQFF

clone_size: few
j_call: TRBJ2-4
v_call: TRBV4-1
d_call: TRBD1
cdr3_nt: TGCGCCAGCAGCCCAGGGACAGGGGTTGCCATTCAGTACTTC
cdr3_aa: CASSPGTGVAIQYF

clone_size: once
j_call: TRBJ2-3
v_call: TRBV5-5
d_call: TRBD1
cdr3_nt: TGTGCCAGCAGCTCAGACAGGGCCCCAGATACGCAGTATTTT
cdr3_aa: CASSSDRAPDTQYF

clone_size: -
j_call: TRBJ1-4
v_call: TRBV4-2
d_call: TRBD1
cdr3_nt: TGTGCCAGCAGCCAAGAGGCAGGGGGCAGTGAAAAACTGTTTTTT
cdr3_aa: CASSQEAGGSEKLFF

clone_size: -
j_call: TRBJ1-4
v_call: TRBV4-1
d_call: -
cdr3_nt: TGCGCCAGCAGCCCCGGGACCGGTTCGGAGAAACTGTTTTTT
cdr3_aa: CASSPGTGSEKLFF

clone_size: few
j_call: TRBJ1-6
v_call: TRBV12-3/TRBV12-4
d_call: TRBD1
cdr3_nt: TGTGCCAGCATTGGACAGGGGGACTCACCCCTCCACTTT
cdr3_aa: CASIGQGDSPLHF

clone_size: -
j_call: TRBJ1-1
v_call: TRBV11-2
d_call: TRBD1
cdr3_nt: TGTGCCAGCAGCTTACTCTGGAAGGGGACAGGGTTCGGGAACACTGAAGCTTTCTTT
cdr3_aa: CASSLLWKGTGFGNTEAFF

clone_size: -
j_call: TRBJ2-3
v_call: TRBV12-3/TRBV12-4
d_call: TRBD2
cdr3_nt: TGTGCCAGCAGTTTGCGGGAGTCCGGCACAGATACGCAGTATTTT
cdr3_aa: CASSLRESGTDTQYF

clone_size: -
j_call: TRBJ2-7
v_call: TRBV10-3
d_call: -
cdr3_nt: TGTGCCATCAGTGGGTCGACTACTATTGAGCAGTACTTC
cdr3_aa: CAISGSTTIEQYF

clone_size: -
j_call: TRBJ1-1
v_call: TRBV7-9
d_call: -
cdr3_nt: TGTGCCAGCAGCCGCTATGGGACGAAGAACACTGAAGCTTTCTTT
cdr3_aa: CASSRYGTKNTEAFF